A selection of T cell receptor beta chains follows, all from one sample in a study of blood T cell repertoires in COVID-19. Sequenced by immunoSEQ multiplex PCR; TCRdb stores in-frame clones only, minus some. The sample shows about 430,000 clones, about 88% of them seen only once. Sequencing was carried out using PBMCs or T cells enriched from blood (not recorded which). All receptors come from a woman aged 18-35 years who had been exposed to COVID-19. CDR3s include the opening cysteine and the closing phenylalanine or tryptophan. Some rows mark clone size as missing; the rest say once, few, many or name a class of expanded clone.

TRBV5-1	.	TRBJ2-5	CASSLGQVQETQYF
TRBV9	.	TRBJ2-7	CASSVQGQGGEQYF
TRBV4-2	.	TRBJ1-2	CASSQEKGGIYGYTF
TRBV7-2	.	TRBJ2-1	CASSLGGWFGDNEQFF
TRBV2	.	TRBJ2-7	CASSEAGQGQYYEQYF
TRBV24-1	.	TRBJ1-2	CATSDVRGLGYTF
TRBV7-2	.	TRBJ2-1	CASSGSQGLKAEQFF
TRBV19	once	TRBJ2-3	CASSALGLGYTDTQYF
TRBV2	.	TRBJ2-3	CASTVAGGPTDTQYF
TRBV5-4	.	TRBJ1-2	CASTMVTGSYGYTF
TRBV27	.	TRBJ2-3	CASGTPLAGAPDTQYF
TRBV12-5	.	TRBJ2-7	CASGLEGSYEQYF
TRBV19	once	TRBJ1-5	CASSIDNRGQPQHF
TRBV5-1	.	TRBJ1-2	CASSLAPGTGVVGYGYTF
TRBV18	.	TRBJ1-1	CASSRDRGGITEAFF
TRBV20-1	.	TRBJ2-7	CSASAASGSMNEQYF
TRBV7-2	.	TRBJ2-1	CASRPSAGRPYNEQFF
TRBV2	.	TRBJ2-1	CASRERQGAYNEQFF
TRBV28	.	TRBJ1-1	CASRSTENTEAFF